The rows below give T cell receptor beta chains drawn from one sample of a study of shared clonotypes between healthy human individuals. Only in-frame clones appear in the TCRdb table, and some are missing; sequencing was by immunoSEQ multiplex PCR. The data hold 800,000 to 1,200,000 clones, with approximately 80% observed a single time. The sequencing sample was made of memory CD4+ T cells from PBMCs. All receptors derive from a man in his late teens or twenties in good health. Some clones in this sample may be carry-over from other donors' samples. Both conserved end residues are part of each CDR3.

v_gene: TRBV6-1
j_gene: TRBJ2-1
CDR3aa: CASGSGNVGNEQFF

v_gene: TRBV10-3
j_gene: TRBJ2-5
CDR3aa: CAISEGGNQETQYF

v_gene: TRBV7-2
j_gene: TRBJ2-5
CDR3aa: CASSLRGLLETQYF

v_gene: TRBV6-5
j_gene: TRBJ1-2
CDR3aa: CASSYNNRGQEGYTF

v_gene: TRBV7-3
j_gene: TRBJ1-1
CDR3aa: CASSLGGSPEAFF

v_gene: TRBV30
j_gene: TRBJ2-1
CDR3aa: CAWTSGRLPEQFF

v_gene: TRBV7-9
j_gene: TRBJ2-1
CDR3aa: CASSSILADKSSYNEQFF

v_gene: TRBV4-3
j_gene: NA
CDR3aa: CASSQRTGKYEQYF

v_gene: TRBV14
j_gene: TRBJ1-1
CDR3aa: CASSQAGGGIAEAFF

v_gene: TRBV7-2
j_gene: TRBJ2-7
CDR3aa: CASSPGRSLSVYEQYF

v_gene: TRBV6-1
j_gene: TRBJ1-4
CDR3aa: CASSDRGRGNEKLFF

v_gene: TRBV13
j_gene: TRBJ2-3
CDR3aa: CASSLRTGGTDTQYF

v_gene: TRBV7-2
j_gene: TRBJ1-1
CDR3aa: CASSLVGRPEAFF

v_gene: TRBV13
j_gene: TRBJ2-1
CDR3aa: CASSLGAGGLQEQFF

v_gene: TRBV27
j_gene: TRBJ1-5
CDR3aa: CASSPRSDRAVSTYPGNQPQHF

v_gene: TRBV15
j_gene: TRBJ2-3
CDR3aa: CATRGRLDTQYF

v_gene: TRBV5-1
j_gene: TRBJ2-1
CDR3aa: CASSLDPGVGNEQFF

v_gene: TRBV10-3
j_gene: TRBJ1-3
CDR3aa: CAISESGNTIYF

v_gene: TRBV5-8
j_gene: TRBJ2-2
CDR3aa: CASSLGALAANTGELFF

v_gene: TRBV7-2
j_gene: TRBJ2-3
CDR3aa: CASSLAERADTQYF

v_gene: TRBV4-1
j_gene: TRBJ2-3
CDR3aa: CASSRTPSGQRSTDTQYF

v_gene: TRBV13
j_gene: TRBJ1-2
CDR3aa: CASTLPPPGPNYGYTF

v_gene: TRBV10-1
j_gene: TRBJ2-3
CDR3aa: CASSWTGQDTQYF

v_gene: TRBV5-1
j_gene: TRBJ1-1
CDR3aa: CASSFQKGGGMNTEAFF

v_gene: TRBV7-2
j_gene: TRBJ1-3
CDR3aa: CASSRGGVGNTIYF

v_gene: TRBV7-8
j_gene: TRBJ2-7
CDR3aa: CASSRTRDIEQYF

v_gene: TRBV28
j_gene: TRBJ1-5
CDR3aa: CASSPGYFRTGSNQPQHF

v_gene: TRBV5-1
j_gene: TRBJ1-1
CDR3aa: CASSGTYEAFF

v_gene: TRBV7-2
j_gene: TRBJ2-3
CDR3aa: CASSLVDTQYF